The TCR beta chain described here comes from a study of cytomegalovirus exposure and HLA in healthy donors. The sample holds one count of this clone. The CDR3 loop spans 14 amino acids. CDR1 and CDR2 from the germline V gene are SGDLS and YYNGEE. The V gene end was trimmed by 4 bases and the J gene end by 8 bases; junction bases not matched to a gene: 8. PCR involved 60 Vbeta and 13 Jbeta primers. Here immunoSEQ multiplex PCR was the method, and the copy in TCRdb shows in-frame clones only, minus some. The sample contains roughly 170,000 clones, around 83% of which appear only once. The sequence was collected from a girl aged 2 to 10 in good health and CMV-seropositive. The V and J genes are TRBV9 and TRBJ2-1, with 8 positions matching TRBD1. The sequenced sample was PBMCs. The CDR3 DNA follows: TGTGCCAGCAGCTATTTAGACAGGGGACATGAGCAGTTCTTC. This translates into CASSYLDRGHEQFF.